These 10 T cell receptor beta chains came from one sample sequenced in a study of blood T cell repertoires in COVID-19. Repertoires were generated with immunoSEQ multiplex PCR, while TCRdb's copy carries only in-frame clones and drops some. The table includes some 64,000 clones, approximately 88% detected once. The sequenced material came from peripheral blood. Receptors were obtained from a man aged 60 to 69 with COVID-19, enrolled during active disease.

CDR3 coding DNA: TGTGCCAGCAGTGAACAGGGGGCTGATAGCAATCAGCCCCAGCATTTT. This translates into CASSEQGADSNQPQHF. The chain uses TRBV2 and TRBJ1-5; 8 bases map to TRBD1. The germline CDR1 and CDR2 sequences are SNHLY and FYNNEI. The CDR3 has 16 residues. V lost 2 bases, J lost 0 bases, and 3 bases stayed unmatched.

The chain links TRBV7-6 to TRBJ1-4; 7 bases agree with TRBD1. Per the germline V gene, CDR1 is SGHVS and CDR2 is FNYEAQ. This CDR3 spans 17 amino acids. J lost 7 bases, V lost 5 bases, and 16 bases had no gene match. CDR3 DNA: TGTGCCAGCAGCCCGGGGTCTGGAGGGGGCTTAATTGAAAAACTGTTTTTT. Its translation is CASSPGSGGGLIEKLFF.

The rearrangement uses TRBV10-3 and TRBJ1-5; 9 nucleotides align to TRBD1. The CDR3 loop spans 15 amino acids. Germline V gene data show CDR1 as ENHRY and CDR2 as SYGVKD. V shed 2 bases, J shed 4 bases, and the junction held 3 bases outside the gene matches. This chain's CDR3 is CAISEGDRENQPQHF. CDR3 sequence (DNA): TGTGCCATCAGTGAGGGGGACAGGGAAAATCAGCCCCAGCATTTT.

A single count supports this clone. The genes are TRBV24-1 and TRBJ1-5, with D possibly TRBD1 on 5 matching bases. Looked up from germline, CDR1 is KGHDR and CDR2 is SFDVKD. There are 13 residues in the CDR3. The V gene lost 9 bases and the J gene lost 6 bases, with 14 bases spanning the gap. CDR3 DNA sequence: TGTGCCACCGCGTCGTATAGGGGTCAGCCCCAGCATTTT. Protein: CATASYRGQPQHF.

V is TRBV29-1 and J is TRBJ2-1, with TRBD2 as a possible D gene (5 bases). The germline V gene encodes CDR1 SQVTM and CDR2 ANQGSEA. The V gene lost 7 bases and the J gene lost 0 bases, with 13 bases spanning the gap. The CDR3 has 14 residues. The CDR3 sequence: CSDDGGSSYNEQFF. The CDR3, as DNA: TGCAGCGATGACGGAGGAAGCTCCTACAATGAGCAGTTCTTC.

This clone showed up just once. The rearrangement joins TRBV2 to TRBJ2-5, with a tentative D call TRBD2 (6 bases). The germline V and J ends were trimmed by 11 bases and 2 bases, with 12 bases remaining between them. Germline CDR1 SNHLY, CDR2 FYNNEI. The length of the CDR3 is 12 residues. CDR3 nucleotides: TGTGCCGGAGGGTTGGGGCAAGAGACCCAGTACTTC. It translates to CAGGLGQETQYF. The entire variable domain, with the rest obtained from reference TRBV2 and TRBJ2-5, is as follows: EPEVTQTPSHQVTQMGQEVILRCVPISNHLYFYWYRQILGQKVEFLVSFYNNEISEKSEIFDDQFSVERPDGSNFTLKIRSTKLEDSAMYFCAGGLGQETQYFGPGTRLLVL.

This CDR3 reads CASLPSTHRTDTQYF. The CDR3 DNA is TGTGCCTCCCTACCTAGCACCCACCGCACAGATACGCAGTATTTT. V usage is TRBV30 and J usage is TRBJ2-3, with D possibly TRBD2 on 5 matching bases. The CDR3 is 15 amino acids. V dropped 7 bases and J dropped 1 base, with 18 bases sitting between them. Germline V gene data show CDR1 as GTSNPN and CDR2 as SVGIG (reference sequence).

This clone was seen just once. The gene calls are TRBV19 and TRBJ1-5, with a possible D match to TRBD1 (6 bases). Germline V gives CDR1 LNHDA, CDR2 SQIVND (reference sequence). Trimming pared 7 bases from V and 4 bases from J, leaving 23 bases between. The CDR3 spans 17 residues. CDR3 coding DNA: TGTGCCAGTACCGCCCTAAGGGGGGGTTTGGGGAATCAGCCCCAGCATTTT. It is translated as CASTALRGGLGNQPQHF.

The chain employs TRBV5-1 and TRBJ2-7; 9 bases are shared with TRBD1. The junction had 5 bases not matched to a gene; V was cut back by 1 base and J by 0 bases. This CDR3 region has 16 residues. Germline assignment: CDR1 SGHRS and CDR2 YFSETQ. This CDR3 reads CASSLTGGTLSYEQYF. For the CDR3, the DNA is TGCGCCAGCAGCTTGACAGGGGGCACCCTCTCCTACGAGCAGTACTTC.

The rearrangement uses TRBV6-2 or TRBV6-3 and TRBJ1-1, with 7 bases that match TRBD1. The J segment lost 5 bases and the V segment lost 0 bases, leaving 9 bases of the junction unmatched. This CDR3 has 16 residues. CDR1 and CDR2 from the germline V gene are MNHEY and SVGEGT. In nucleotides, the CDR3 is TGTGCCAGCAGTTACTCCCCAGGGGGGCTGGAGACTGAAGCTTTCTTT. Its protein product is CASSYSPGGLETEAFF.